The 5 T cell receptor beta chains listed next were all sequenced from one sample in a study of OX40 agonist ivuxolimab in advanced cancers. Clones were sequenced by immunoSEQ multiplex PCR, and TCRdb holds only the in-frame ones, with some missing. The sample lists about 79,000 clones; less than 95% were seen once. The source material was CD4+ or CD8+ T cells sorted from blood, sampled in a trial of the OX40 agonist ivuxolimab. These receptors were taken from an adult with an advanced solid tumor such as melanoma, head and neck, liver or kidney cancer.

This chain joins TRBV19 and TRBJ1-2; no clear D gene. V lost 6 bases to trimming and J lost 4 bases, with 15 bases between them. This CDR3 is built from 14 residues. Germline V gives CDR1 LNHDA, CDR2 SQIVND (reference sequence). The CDR3 DNA follows: TGTGCCAGTAGCCCGGTGGAAGGTATCTATGGCTACACCTTC. The encoded protein is CASSPVEGIYGYTF.

The V and J genes are TRBV6-1 and TRBJ2-1; D might be TRBD1 (6 bases). The CDR3 has 14 amino acids. V was trimmed by 8 bases and J by 5 bases, leaving 16 bases between them. CDR1 MNHNS and CDR2 SASEGT come from the germline V gene. CDR3: CASYSGTHDNEQFF. As DNA, the CDR3 is TGTGCCAGCTACTCCGGGACACACGACAATGAGCAGTTCTTC.

Only one count was recorded for this clone. The CDR3 reads CASSVRGQLANYGYTF. In DNA, the CDR3 is TGTGCCAGCAGTGTGAGGGGACAGTTGGCTAACTATGGCTACACCTTC. The rearrangement uses TRBV6-1 and TRBJ1-2; 7 bases are shared with TRBD1. Germline CDR1 and CDR2: MNHNS and SASEGT. Trimming took 4 bases from V and 0 from J; bases not matched to a gene: 8. This CDR3 has 16 amino acids.

The chain is built from TRBV4-1 and TRBJ2-5; a possible D gene is TRBD1 (5 bases). Germline values: CDR1 MGHRA, CDR2 YSYEKL. V dropped 0 bases and J dropped 9 bases, with 14 bases sitting between them. This CDR3 has 14 amino acids. CDR3 nucleotide sequence: TGCGCCAGCAGCCAAGATCGGTGGGAAGGGGCCCAGTACTTC. Protein: CASSQDRWEGAQYF.

A single count supports this clone. This chain uses TRBV4-2 with TRBJ2-2, with a weak D call TRBD1 (5 bases). Germline lookup yields CDR1 LGHNA and CDR2 YNFKEQ. V lost 0 bases, J lost 1 base, and 15 bases lay in between. CDR3 length: 18 amino acids. The CDR3: CASSQDPFKRGNTGELFF. CDR3 bases: TGTGCCAGCAGCCAAGATCCTTTTAAAAGGGGGAACACCGGGGAGCTGTTTTTT.